Described below is a single TCR beta chain sequence and its context. Its antigen is not identified. This entry is derived from a study of Ad26.COV2.S vaccination and SARS-CoV-2 variants. Study-level information: Dosing was one shot or two shots 56 days apart. Study results and caveats: The TCR breadth and depth analyses may have understated or missed part of the total T cell responses.

CDR3 length: 16 amino acids. Looked up from germline, CDR1 is MNHNS and CDR2 is SASEGT. Trimming removed 3 bases from V and 3 bases from J, with 15 bases in between. The table came from immunoSEQ multiplex PCR; TCRdb's copy has only in-frame clones and leaves some out. The table shows fewer than 400,000 clones, with roughly nine tenths occurring only once. Described treatment: around 19 received Ad26.COV2.S at low or high dose, single or two shots; about five received placebo; per-sample allocation not given. Repertoires come from day 63 after the first vaccine or placebo injection. Vaccination used an Ad26 vector expressing Wuhan-strain SARS-CoV-2 spike.

The clonotype was recovered from a person aged 18-60 years who received the Ad26.COV2.S COVID-19 vaccine or a placebo. The input for sequencing was peripheral blood, taken in a trial of Ad26.COV2.S vaccine versus placebo. V gene TRBV6-1 combines with J gene TRBJ1-3; a possible D gene is TRBD1 (5 bases). Here the CDR3 reads CASSDEIGTGGNTIYF. In DNA, the CDR3 is TGTGCCAGCAGTGATGAGATAGGGACGGGTGGAAACACCATATATTTT.